This T cell receptor beta chain was sequenced for a study of blood T cells in healthy people across ages. Study results and limitations: In long-lived donors, naive CD4+ cell counts and diversity exceeded those of aged donors. Estimates of diversity drawn from one million T cells were considered underestimates. Leaving the PBMCs unsorted stopped any conclusive comparison of naive versus antigen-experienced cells.

CDR3 length equals 12 residues. CDR1 SQVTM and CDR2 ANQGSEA come from the germline V gene. Next came a second PCR, run for about 7 to 12 cycles, which used a sample-barcoded 5' primer along with a J-beta primer mix. TCRdb used MiXCR to reprocess the 5' RACE reads, holding one entry per CDR3 protein. The data hold hundreds of thousands of distinct CDR3 sequences, with 49% observed a single time. PBMCs, at least 6 million per sample, were isolated. This clonotype has a count of ten or more. Its antigen remains unidentified. The rearrangement joins TRBV29-1 to TRBJ2-7, with 9 bases identical to TRBD1. This receptor was taken from a woman between 55 and 75 years old in good health. Sequenced input: blood. The CDR3 loop reads CSPGQGDYEQYF. In DNA form, the CDR3 reads TGCAGTCCGGGACAGGGAGACTACGAGCAGTACTTC.